This T cell receptor beta chain was documented in a study of T cell repertoires in cytomegalovirus infection. Study as a whole: Both a matching HLA type and CMV infection were indicated by public TCR beta signatures. Study-wide points: In two of eight donors, the top clonotype was HLA-C-restricted CMV-specific. Summed frequency of public TCR beta families distinguished CMV carriers with the relevant HLA.

This clonotype was found a few times. Its cognate antigen is unknown. Trimming at V came to 4 bases and at J to 5 bases, leaving 3 bases not matched to a gene. The CDR3 runs 14 residues. Germline CDR1 and CDR2: LNHDA and SQIVND (reference sequence). TCRdb used MiXCR to reprocess the reads, holding one entry per CDR3 protein. The sample contains around 630,000 distinct CDR3 sequences, 20% to 25% of which appear only once. V and J are TRBV19 and TRBJ1-5; 9 nucleotides align to TRBD1. Sequencing used CD8+ T cells from PBMCs. This clonotype originated in a human donor in good health (CMV status not recorded). Some clones in this sample may be carry-over from other donors' samples. CDR3 DNA sequence: TGTGCCAGTAGTACTGACAGGGGGGATCAGCCCCAGCATTTT. Translation gives CASSTDRGDQPQHF.